Described below is a single T cell receptor (beta chain) sequence and its context. Other DNA variants within this sample encode the same CDR3. This sample stems from a study of T cell responses to AZD1222 COVID-19 vaccine. The CDR3 is 14 residues long. Germline CDR1 reads KGHSH; CDR2 reads LQKENI. V was pared by 6 bases and J by 1 base, with 9 bases between. Produced via immunoSEQ multiplex PCR; TCRdb's table is partial and in-frame only. The data contain approximately 170,000 clones, roughly 92% of them singletons. V gene TRBV18 combines with J gene TRBJ2-2; perhaps TRBD2 as D (5 bases). This sequence originates from an adult in good health. Here the sequenced sample was peripheral blood, taken on day 0 of AZD1222 vaccination. CDR3 amino acids: CASSPRVNTGELFF. The CDR3 DNA sequence: TGTGCCAGCTCGCCGAGGGTGAACACCGGGGAGCTGTTTTTT.